The rows below give T cell receptor beta chains drawn from one sample of a study of CD8 T cells in ankylosing spondylitis. TCRdb re-derived calls from the 5' RACE reads in MiXCR, one entry per CDR3 protein. The sample has about 130,000 distinct CDR3 sequences; 6.5% to 9% are singletons. Sequenced input: blood, either unsorted or a sorted T cell fraction (not recorded which). These TCRs come from a male donor with ankylosing spondylitis or in good health (not recorded which). The conserved cysteine and the conserved F or W are not part of the CDR3 here.

j_gene	v_gene	CDR3aa
TRBJ1-1	TRBV7-2	ASTLGGGKSEAF
TRBJ2-7	TRBV20-1	SADSGTSGSTEQY
TRBJ1-1	TRBV7-3	ASSSRGPMNTEAF
TRBJ1-1	TRBV7-2	ASSPSFGTEAF
TRBJ2-5	TRBV5-8	ASTTRLSGGYQETQY
TRBJ2-5	TRBV10-3	AISDTLGGETQY
TRBJ2-3	TRBV3-1	ASSPRWQPTTDTQY
TRBJ1-1	TRBV9	ASSVEGRASTEAF
TRBJ1-2	TRBV2	ASSLGTGGPYGYT
TRBJ2-2	TRBV5-1	ASSSARNTGELF
TRBJ2-7	TRBV3-1	ASSHSAYEQY
TRBJ1-4	TRBV27	ASSFVGSATNEKLF
TRBJ2-1	TRBV5-1	ASSFDRDINEQF
TRBJ2-2	TRBV12-3/TRBV12-4	ASSPHASGNAGELF
TRBJ2-2	TRBV6-1	ASKIWTEANTGELF
TRBJ2-3	TRBV4-1	ASSHRTSGSDTQY
TRBJ2-1	TRBV5-1	ASSLEVRRNEQF
TRBJ1-1	TRBV29-1	SVSARNTEAF
TRBJ2-5	TRBV6-5	ASSYSELSETQY
TRBJ1-5	TRBV10-3	AISEGQGGFNQPQH
TRBJ2-2	TRBV15	ATSRGWNTGELF
TRBJ1-3	TRBV3-1	ASSQDSVSGNTIY
TRBJ2-7	TRBV7-9	ASSSGTGSNEQY
TRBJ2-5	TRBV5-1	ASSRLDAGEVTQY
TRBJ1-5	TRBV5-1	ASSVDSSSNQPQH
TRBJ1-2	TRBV5-1	ASKTTGNGYT
TRBJ1-3	TRBV5-1	ASSLAGQAGNTIY
TRBJ2-2	TRBV9	ASRRLENTGELF
TRBJ2-7	TRBV5-1	ASSRGQGVFYEQY
TRBJ2-3	TRBV7-3	ASSLTQVSPDTQY
TRBJ2-1	TRBV5-1	ASSFRDISSEQF
TRBJ1-2	TRBV3-1	ASSPNGIGPGYT
TRBJ2-1	TRBV18	ASSPPFPDNEQF
TRBJ1-4	TRBV7-9	ASSHWDSWSEKLF
TRBJ2-7	TRBV20-1	SVKTGALFEQY
TRBJ1-1	TRBV19	ASSIDRRNTEAF
TRBJ2-7	TRBV20-1	SARTDRTGEQY
TRBJ2-1	TRBV4-3	ASSSDGGSSYNEQF
TRBJ2-1	TRBV7-8	ASSLAGAGGIGNEQF
TRBJ2-3	TRBV12-3/TRBV12-4	ASSLGQLYTDTQY
TRBJ2-3	TRBV5-1	ASSLLGTVADTQY
TRBJ2-3	TRBV20-1	SARTSGSVNTQY
TRBJ2-7	TRBV7-8	ASSLGRETGEQY
TRBJ1-2	TRBV7-2	ASSLGRDGYGYT
TRBJ2-3	TRBV24-1	ATSQQDTQY
TRBJ1-1	TRBV6-1	ASTPSTEAF
TRBJ2-2	TRBV5-1	ASSFEVSWLTGVNTGELF
TRBJ2-7	TRBV20-1	SVGQGGFEQY
TRBJ2-1	TRBV10-3	AISPSGTSGVEGSYNEQF
TRBJ2-7	TRBV5-1	ASSLIGTGPDYEQY
TRBJ2-2	TRBV18	ASSPLLPSGTQINTGELF
TRBJ2-5	TRBV9	ASSEGGGSGETQY